The clone carrying this T cell receptor (beta chain) was seen a single time. This sample was taken from a study of CD8 T cells in Susac syndrome. The study sequenced TCR beta in blood CD8+ and CD4+ T cells. In the multiple sclerosis control group, patients were treatment-naive and had stable or active relapsing-remitting disease. TEMRA cells underwent FACS enrichment and CD8+ and CD4+ T cells underwent negative isolation. The CDR3 covers 17 residues. Germline CDR1 SGHVS, CDR2 FQNEAQ. J lost 1 base, V lost 5 bases, and 13 bases had no gene match. An amount of RNA that ranged from roughly 0.5 to 1 ug was reverse transcribed with random hexamers. Across 54 Vbeta and 13 Jbeta, TCR beta CDR3 was amplified with immunoSEQ multiplex PCR. TCRdb fed the immunoSEQ multiplex PCR reads into MiXCR, producing one record per CDR3 protein. The sample holds a few hundred thousand distinct CDR3 sequences; 80% to 95% are singletons and the top ten take around 0.14%.

Sequencing was done on a sample of CD8+ T cells from PBMCs. V usage is TRBV7-8 and J usage is TRBJ2-7, with 8 bases aligning to TRBD1. This clonotype originated in a human donor with multiple sclerosis. Here the CDR3 DNA reads TGTGCCAGCAGCCAGACCGCCGGGACAGGACCTTCCTACGAGCAGTACTTC. Encoded protein: CASSQTAGTGPSYEQYF.